Following are 5 T cell receptor beta chains from one sample sequenced in a study of cytomegalovirus exposure and HLA in healthy donors. Vbeta (60) and Jbeta (13) primers were used in the PCR. Profiling relied on immunoSEQ multiplex PCR, and the TCRdb table lists in-frame clones only, not all of them. The sample lists about 60,000 clones; 70% were seen once. Sequencing used PBMCs. Receptors were obtained from a woman aged 60 to 75 in good health and CMV-seropositive.

The chain carries TRBV11-3 and TRBJ2-7; maybe TRBD1 (6 bases). The germline V gene encodes CDR1 SGHNT and CDR2 YENEEA. The CDR3 is 13 residues long. Trimming pared 5 bases from V and 2 bases from J, leaving 10 bases between. The CDR3 coding sequence is TGTGCCAGCAGCCAGGGGACCACCTACGAGCAGTACTTC. Its translation: CASSQGTTYEQYF.

The chain joins TRBV4-3 to TRBJ1-2; unclear D gene. CDR1 is LGHNA and CDR2 is YSLEER in the germline V gene. This CDR3 region has 15 residues. V was pared by 1 base and J by 4 bases, with 13 bases between. The CDR3 protein is CASSQGLLGSYGYTF. The DNA for the CDR3 is TGCGCCAGCAGCCAAGGTCTGTTGGGCAGCTATGGCTACACCTTC.

This chain links TRBV10-1 with TRBJ1-1; 8 positions match TRBD1. Per germline, CDR1 WNHNN and CDR2 SYGVQD (reference sequence). This CDR3 comprises 15 residues. Trimming cost V 5 bases and J 4 bases; bases outside gene matches: 9. CDR3 DNA: TGCGCCAGCAGTCCTTTGACAGGGGCGGGCACTGAAGCTTTCTTT. Encoded protein: CASSPLTGAGTEAFF.

The chain recombines TRBV19 with TRBJ1-6; D ambiguous. Trimming shortened V by 3 bases and J by 10 bases, and 7 bases separated the two germline ends. Germline V CDR1 and CDR2: LNHDA, SQIVND (reference sequence). The CDR3 has 12 residues. The CDR3 DNA follows: TGTGCCAGTAGTATCTTCGAGTCACCCCTCCACTTT. As protein: CASSIFESPLHF.

A note on this clone: The junction departs from the called germline gene at one end, perhaps through a read error. Other nucleotide sequences from this sample produce the same CDR3. The chain recombines TRBV2 with TRBJ2-4; 8 positions agree with TRBD1. CDR1 is SNHLY, CDR2 FYNNEI, per germline. This CDR3 spans 15 amino acids. As DNA, the CDR3 is TGTGCCAGCAGTGAAAGCCAGGGGGCTAGCTACATTCAATACTTC. It is translated as CASSESQGASYIQYF.